This T cell receptor (beta chain) stems from a study of cytomegalovirus exposure and HLA in healthy donors. PCR involved 60 Vbeta and 13 Jbeta primers. Repertoires were generated with immunoSEQ multiplex PCR, while TCRdb's copy carries only in-frame clones and drops some. The profile shows about 140,000 clones, about 80% of them singletons. The CDR3 extends over 16 amino acids. Germline loops: CDR1 MDHEN, CDR2 SYDVKM. V lost 5 bases to trimming and J lost 0 bases, with 14 bases between them. The sequence was obtained from a man aged 25 to 40 in good health. The chain recombines TRBV28 with TRBJ1-5, with D hard to call. Specimen: PBMCs. CDR3 in amino acids: CASSSRERFSNQPQHF. As DNA, the CDR3 is TGTGCCAGCAGTAGCCGGGAGAGATTTAGCAATCAGCCCCAGCATTTT.